These 24 T cell receptor beta chains share one sample of origin, sequenced in a study of early T cells in non-severe SARS-CoV-2 infection. One entry per CDR3 protein, called by TCRdb with MiXCR from the 5' RACE reads. The table records more than 25,000 distinct CDR3 sequences, 4.6% of them present only once. The specimen was whole blood, collected at baseline. Receptors were obtained from an adult who was a healthcare worker with PCR-confirmed SARS-CoV-2 infection or an uninfected control (not recorded which).

This clonotype was recorded at least ten times. The CDR3: CASSYWRGQGLNTEAFF. CDR3 nucleotide sequence: TGTGCCAGCAGTTACTGGCGTGGACAGGGTTTGAACACTGAAGCTTTCTTT. The chain links TRBV6-5 to TRBJ1-1; 8 nucleotides line up with TRBD1. V lost 1 base and J lost 0; bases outside the gene matches: 7. The CDR3 runs to 17 residues. CDR1 MNHEY and CDR2 SVGAGI come from the germline V gene.

This clonotype has at least ten counts. This chain joins TRBV7-9 and TRBJ2-1; 13 bases line up with TRBD2. Trimming cost V 7 bases and J 7 bases; bases outside gene matches: 7. The CDR3 covers 15 residues. Germline V gene sequence: CDR1 SEHNR, CDR2 FQNEAQ (reference sequence). The CDR3 is CASIRGLAGDNEQFF. The DNA of the CDR3 is TGTGCCAGCATCCGAGGACTAGCGGGGGATAATGAGCAGTTCTTC. Using reference TRBV7-9 and TRBJ2-1 for the parts outside the CDR3, the full variable domain is DTGVSQNPRHKITKRGQNVTFRCDPISEHNRLYWYRQTLGQGPEFLTYFQNEAQLEKSRLLSDRFSAERPKGSFSTLEIQRTEQGDSAMYLCASIRGLAGDNEQFFGPGTRLTVL.

This clonotype was detected ten times or more. The J gene is TRBJ1-1, the V gene TRBV6-2 or TRBV6-3; D is unclear. Looked up from germline, CDR1 is MNHEY and CDR2 is SVGEGT. The length of the CDR3 is 12 residues. Trimming removed 7 bases from V and 0 bases from J, with 6 bases in between. The chain's CDR3 is CASTLLNTEAFF. CDR3 DNA: TGTGCCAGCACCTTATTGAACACTGAAGCTTTCTTT.

This clonotype was seen ten or more times. The V call is TRBV6-2 or TRBV6-3, the J call TRBJ2-7; 9 nucleotides align to TRBD1. The CDR3 runs to 14 residues. The germline V gene has CDR1 MNHEY and CDR2 SVGEGT. V lost 5 bases, J lost 2 bases, and 4 bases stayed unmatched. The CDR3 region has the DNA TGTGCCAGCAGTCGACAGGGGGGACCCTACGAGCAGTACTTC. Translated, it gives CASSRQGGPYEQYF.

This clonotype was seen ten or more times. The chain employs TRBV19 and TRBJ1-5; possibly TRBD1 for D (5 bases). Trimming removed 5 bases at V and 3 bases at J, with 14 bases between. Germline V gives CDR1 LNHDA, CDR2 SQIVND (reference sequence). The CDR3 is made up of 15 amino acids. The CDR3 here is CASSALQGSNQPQHF. In DNA, the CDR3 is TGTGCCAGTAGTGCCCTCCAGGGCTCCAATCAGCCCCAGCATTTT.

In this sample, this clonotype turned up many times. The V and J genes are TRBV20-1 and TRBJ2-1; D gene ambiguous. The CDR3 is 12 residues long. The ends were cut back, 3 bases at V and 8 bases at J, with 11 bases in the middle. CDR1 DFQATT and CDR2 SNEGSKA come from the germline V gene (reference sequence). In nucleotides, the CDR3 is TGCAGTGCTAGCAGGTCCCCCGATGAGCAGTTCTTC. Translated, it gives CSASRSPDEQFF.

This clonotype occurred a few times. V usage is TRBV21-1 and J usage is TRBJ2-3; the table's D call TRBD1 went unverified against the DNA. TRBV21-1 is labeled a pseudogene. CDR3 length: 15 amino acids. The CDR3 here is CANPVKEGDRDTQYF. CDR3 bases: TGTGCCAATCCGGTGAAGGAAGGGGATCGGGATACGCAGTATTTT.

This clonotype was picked up many times. This sequence joins TRBV7-8 and TRBJ2-3; TRBD2 aligns across 11 bases. V was pared by 5 bases and J by 9 bases, with 13 bases of the junction left unmatched. The CDR3 consists of 16 residues. The germline gives CDR1 SGHVS, CDR2 FQNEAQ. CDR3 amino acids: CASSTYGGLAARTQYF. CDR3 DNA: TGTGCCAGCAGCACCTACGGGGGACTAGCGGCACGGACGCAGTATTTT.

This clonotype was detected ten times or more. CDR3 DNA sequence: TGTGCCAGCAGTTTCGCACCACAGGGGGCGGGTGAAGCACCCCTCCACTTT. It yields the protein CASSFAPQGAGEAPLHF. The chain couples TRBV6-6 to TRBJ1-6, with TRBD1 matching over 9 bases. V was pared by 4 bases and J by 11 bases, with 15 bases of the junction left unmatched. The CDR3 has 17 residues. Germline CDR1 reads MNHNY; CDR2 reads SVGAGI (reference sequence).

A few counts support this clonotype. V usage is TRBV10-1 and J usage is TRBJ2-5; D possibly uses TRBD1 or TRBD2 (5 bases each). Germline V gene data show CDR1 as WNHNN and CDR2 as SYGVQD (reference sequence). This CDR3 spans 12 amino acids. The V gene lost 2 bases and the J gene lost 4 bases, with 5 bases spanning the gap. DNA for the CDR3: TGCGCCAGCAGTGAGGGGGGAGAGACCCAGTACTTC. The encoded protein is CASSEGGETQYF.

At least ten counts were recorded for this clonotype. This chain links TRBV6-5 with TRBJ1-5, with D unresolved. This CDR3 is 13 amino acids long. Germline V gene lookup returns CDR1 MNHEY and CDR2 SVGAGI. Trimming left V 6 bases short and J 7 bases short, with 13 bases between. The CDR3 nucleotides are TGTGCCAGCAGCCCCTTGACCCGGCAGCCCCAGCATTTT. Translating gives CASSPLTRQPQHF.

This clonotype was found many times. The chain couples TRBV5-1 to TRBJ2-1, with 9 bases lining up with TRBD1. V shed 3 bases, J shed 2 bases, and the junction held 9 bases outside the gene matches. CDR1 and CDR2 (germline): SGHRS, YFSETQ. The CDR3 is 17 amino acids. The CDR3 DNA reads as TGCGCCAGCAGCTCTATCCGGACAGGGGCCACCTACAATGAGCAGTTCTTC. It codes for CASSSIRTGATYNEQFF.

This clonotype was recorded many times. V usage is TRBV28 and J usage is TRBJ1-4; D uncertain. The CDR3 runs 15 residues. The V and J ends lost 2 bases and 3 bases respectively, with 10 bases between them. CDR1 and CDR2 from the germline V gene are MDHEN and SYDVKM. The CDR3 DNA reads as TGTGCCAGCAGTTTAGTAGGTGCTGCTAATGAAAAACTGTTTTTT. This sequence encodes CASSLVGAANEKLFF.

This clonotype was counted many times. This rearrangement joins TRBV18 to TRBJ2-1, with D hard to call. The CDR3 sequence is 14 residues long. V gave up 2 bases and J gave up 7 bases, with 12 bases separating them. CDR1 and CDR2 (germline): KGHSH, LQKENI. CDR3 protein: CASSPGPNPNEQFF. Written as DNA, the CDR3 is TGTGCCAGCTCACCAGGACCGAACCCGAATGAGCAGTTCTTC.

As for this clonotype: The junction departs from germline at one end; a sequencing error may be responsible. The chain is built from TRBV6-5 and TRBJ2-3; possibly TRBD1 for D (7 bases). Germline V gives CDR1 MNHEY, CDR2 SVGAGI. The CDR3 consists of 15 residues. The DNA of the CDR3 is TGTGCCAGCGCCAGGGGGGAAGGAATCGCAGATACGCGGTATTTT. It yields the protein CASARGEGIADTRYF.

In its sample, this clonotype was seen many times. This rearrangement joins TRBV7-2 to TRBJ2-3, with D possibly being TRBD1 or TRBD2 (6 bases each). V shed 2 bases and J shed 3 bases, with 12 bases lying between them. The V gene's germline CDR1 is SGHTA and CDR2 FQGNSA. This CDR3 contains 15 residues. The CDR3 region is CASSLSQGRTDTQYF. The CDR3 region has the DNA TGTGCCAGCAGCTTAAGTCAGGGGAGGACAGATACGCAGTATTTT.

This clonotype has at least ten counts. The genes are TRBV10-2 and TRBJ2-7; TRBD1 agrees at 7 bases. CDR3 length: 14 amino acids. After removal of 6 bases from V and 3 bases from J, the junction contained 8 bases not matched to a gene. CDR1 and CDR2 from the germline V gene are WSHSY and SAAADI. CDR3 residues: CASSGTAGGYEQYF. The DNA of the CDR3 is TGCGCCAGCAGCGGGACAGCCGGAGGCTACGAGCAGTACTTC.

This clonotype has a count of ten or more. The V gene is TRBV10-3, the J gene TRBJ1-2; possible D gene TRBD1, 5 bases. Trimming removed 0 bases at V and 0 bases at J, with 14 bases between. In germline, CDR1 is ENHRY, CDR2 SYGVKD. This CDR3 is 17 amino acids long. CDR3 amino acids: CAISESSYRFPNYGYTF. In DNA form, the CDR3 reads TGTGCCATCAGTGAGTCCTCCTACAGGTTCCCTAACTATGGCTACACCTTC.

This clonotype appeared many times. V gene TRBV29-1 combines with J gene TRBJ2-3, with 9 bases fitting TRBD2. This CDR3 has 14 residues. The V segment lost 3 bases and the J segment 3 bases; nucleotides outside the gene matches: 4. CDR1 is SQVTM and CDR2 is ANQGSEA in the germline V gene. The CDR3 protein is CSVDRREGTDTQYF. Written as DNA, the CDR3 is TGCAGCGTTGATCGGCGGGAGGGGACAGATACGCAGTATTTT.

This clonotype has at least ten counts. This chain joins TRBV10-3 and TRBJ2-6, with 9 bases fitting TRBD1. CDR3 size: 20 residues. V dropped 3 bases and J dropped 0; count of bases not matched to a gene: 12. The germline V gene has CDR1 ENHRY and CDR2 SYGVKD. The CDR3 protein is CAISEGGMRTGVSGANVLTF. The CDR3 coding sequence is TGTGCCATCAGTGAAGGAGGGATGAGGACAGGGGTCTCTGGGGCCAACGTCCTGACTTTC.

This rearrangement joins TRBV29-1 to TRBJ2-1; D ambiguous. The CDR3 is 14 amino acids. Germline values: CDR1 SQVTM, CDR2 ANQGSEA. Trimming pared 1 base from V and 0 bases from J, leaving 7 bases between. The CDR3 region is CSVEGVSSYNEQFF. DNA for the CDR3: TGCAGCGTTGAAGGGGTGAGCTCCTACAATGAGCAGTTCTTC.

This clonotype was detected many times. This chain uses TRBV10-3 with TRBJ2-1, with 8 positions matching TRBD2. From germline, CDR1 is ENHRY and CDR2 SYGVKD. V gave up 11 bases and J gave up 2 bases; unmatched junction bases: 11. There are 15 residues in the CDR3. The CDR3 bases are TGTGCCTCCTGGGATAGCGGGATCGCCTACAATGAGCAGTTCTTC. Translation: CASWDSGIAYNEQFF.

This clonotype occurred many times. This chain links TRBV7-2 with TRBJ2-1; TRBD1 might be the D (5 bases). V was trimmed by 0 bases and J by 4 bases, leaving 19 bases between them. This CDR3 region has 18 residues. Germline CDR1 SGHTA, CDR2 FQGNSA. CDR3 in DNA: TGTGCCAGCAGCTTAGCTTGGGGCAGCTTTAAACTTTACAATGAGCAGTTCTTC. It is translated as CASSLAWGSFKLYNEQFF.

This clonotype qualifies as medium-sized. This chain uses TRBV10-3 with TRBJ2-7; TRBD1 agrees at 9 bases. Germline V CDR1 and CDR2: ENHRY, SYGVKD. V dropped 3 bases and J dropped 7; count of bases not matched to a gene: 22. The CDR3 has 19 residues. CDR3 protein: CAISDPIGQGMKPTGEQYF. The CDR3, as DNA: TGTGCCATCAGTGACCCCATCGGACAGGGGATGAAGCCCACGGGGGAGCAGTACTTC.